These 11 T cell receptor beta chains came from one sample sequenced in a study of long-term antiretroviral therapy in people with HIV. Researchers ran immunoSEQ v3.0 at survey level. The protocol was immunoSEQ multiplex PCR, while the TCRdb copy is restricted to in-frame clones and leaves out a portion. The table lists roughly 33,000 clones, around 97% of them singletons. The source material was unsorted PBMCs, sampled 6.9 years after starting antiretroviral therapy. The receptors originated from a young man with HIV.

This chain links TRBV11-1 with TRBJ2-5; 8 nucleotides line up with TRBD1. The CDR3 has 18 residues. Germline CDR1 is SGHAT and CDR2 is FQDESV (reference sequence). The trim removed 2 bases at V and 5 bases at J, leaving 16 bases unmatched. The CDR3 sequence: CASSLPLERTGYGETQYF. The CDR3 DNA follows: TGTGCCAGCAGCTTACCCTTAGAGCGGACAGGGTATGGCGAGACCCAGTACTTC.

The genes are TRBV7-3 and TRBJ2-6; D is ambiguous. V dropped 0 bases and J dropped 2 bases, with 8 bases sitting between them. CDR3 size: 16 residues. From germline, CDR1 is SGHTA and CDR2 FQGTGA. The CDR3 sequence is CASSLTVGAGANVLTF. Written as DNA, the CDR3 is TGTGCCAGCAGCTTAACGGTAGGTGCTGGGGCCAACGTCCTGACTTTC.

In this sample, this clone turned up once. This rearrangement joins TRBV7-2 to TRBJ2-3; 8 nucleotides align to TRBD2. Per germline, CDR1 SGHTA and CDR2 FQGNSA. The CDR3 extends over 16 amino acids. V lost 5 bases and J lost 6; bases outside the gene matches: 13. The CDR3 region has the DNA TGTGCCAGCAGCCCCCCGGGACTAGGAGGGTTGGATACGCAGTATTTT. Its translation: CASSPPGLGGLDTQYF.

This sequence joins TRBV25-1 and TRBJ2-3, with TRBD1 as a possible D gene (6 bases). The CDR3 spans 13 residues. The germline CDR1 and CDR2 sequences are MGHDK and SYGVNS. The V gene lost 5 bases and the J gene lost 6 bases, with 12 bases spanning the gap. In nucleotides, the CDR3 is TGTGCCAGCAGTCGGGACACCGAGGATACGCAGTATTTT. Translated, it gives CASSRDTEDTQYF.

This CDR3 is CASSYARGDSQHF. In nucleotides, the CDR3 is TGTGCCAGCAGTTACGCGAGGGGGGACTCCCAGCATTTT. The chain has TRBV6-5 and TRBJ1-5; a weak D match, TRBD1 (6 bases). Trimming removed 2 bases from V and 11 bases from J, with 13 bases in between. The CDR3 contains 13 residues. Germline V gene data show CDR1 as MNHEY and CDR2 as SVGAGI.

Details on this clone: The sample contains more than one DNA sequence encoding this CDR3. This sequence joins TRBV7-3 and TRBJ2-5; 11 bases agree with TRBD2. The CDR3 extends over 15 amino acids. After removal of 5 bases from V and 5 bases from J, the junction contained 7 bases not matched to a gene. Germline lookup yields CDR1 SGHTA and CDR2 FQGTGA. Written as DNA, the CDR3 is TGTGCCAGCAGCCCACTAGCGGGAGCTGGGGAGACCCAGTACTTC. This codes for CASSPLAGAGETQYF.

The gene calls are TRBV29-1 and TRBJ1-1, with D uncertain. V gave up 6 bases and J gave up 10 bases, with 12 bases separating them. The germline V gene has CDR1 SQVTM and CDR2 ANQGSEA. The CDR3 is 10 amino acids. CDR3 sequence reads: CSVLTEAAFF. CDR3 nucleotide sequence: TGCAGCGTGCTGACCGAGGCAGCTTTCTTT. Full variable domain (remainder filled in from reference TRBV29-1 and TRBJ1-1): SAVISQKPSRDICQRGTSLTIQCQVDSQVTMMFWYRQQPGQSLTLIATANQGSEATYESGFVIDKFPISRPNLTFSTLTVSNMSPEDSSIYLCSVLTEAAFFGQGTRLTVV.

This chain links TRBV4-3 with TRBJ1-1; D not certain. Germline V gene sequence: CDR1 LGHNA, CDR2 YSLEER. Trimming took off 3 bases at V and 4 bases at J, with 12 bases between the two ends. The CDR3 totals 14 residues. The CDR3 bases are TGCGCCAGCAGCCAGCAAGGGTCTACCACTGAAGCTTTCTTT. Amino acids: CASSQQGSTTEAFF.

The rearrangement links TRBV18 to TRBJ2-1; a possible D gene is TRBD2 (6 bases). Trimming stripped 4 bases from V and 7 bases from J, with 8 bases between. CDR1 KGHSH and CDR2 LQKENI come from the germline V gene. There are 12 residues in the CDR3. The CDR3 nucleotides read TGTGCCAGCTCACTTCGGGGGAATGAGCAGTTCTTC. It specifies CASSLRGNEQFF.

The V gene is TRBV6-5, the J gene TRBJ1-6; D remains ambiguous. In germline, CDR1 is MNHEY, CDR2 SVGAGI. The V end lost 8 bases, the J end lost 7 bases, and 12 bases lay between the germline ends. This CDR3 spans 13 amino acids. The CDR3 protein is CASGYRLNSPLHF. CDR3 coding DNA: TGTGCCAGCGGATACCGGTTGAATTCACCCCTCCACTTT.

The rearrangement uses TRBV5-1 and TRBJ2-7, with 7 bases that match TRBD1. This CDR3 contains 15 residues. The V and J ends lost 2 bases and 1 base, in that order; junction bases with no gene match: 6. CDR1 SGHRS and CDR2 YFSETQ come from the germline V gene. The CDR3: CASSLQGSTSYEQYF. CDR3 sequence (DNA): TGCGCCAGCAGCTTACAGGGGAGCACATCCTACGAGCAGTACTTC.